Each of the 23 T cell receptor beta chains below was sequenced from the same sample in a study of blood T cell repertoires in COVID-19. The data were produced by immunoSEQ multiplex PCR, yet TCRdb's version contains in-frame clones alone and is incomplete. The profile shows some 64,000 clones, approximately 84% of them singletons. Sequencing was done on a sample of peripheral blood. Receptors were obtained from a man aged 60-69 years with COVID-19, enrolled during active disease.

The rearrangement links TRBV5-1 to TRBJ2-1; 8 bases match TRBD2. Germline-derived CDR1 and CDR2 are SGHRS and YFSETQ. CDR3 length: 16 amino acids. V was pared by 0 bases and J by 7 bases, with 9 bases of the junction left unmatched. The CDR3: CASSLDAAGAWNEQFF. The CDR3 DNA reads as TGCGCCAGCAGCTTGGATGCAGCGGGAGCCTGGAATGAGCAGTTCTTC. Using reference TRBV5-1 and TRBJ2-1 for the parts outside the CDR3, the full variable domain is KAGVTQTPRYLIKTRGQQVTLSCSPISGHRSVSWYQQTPGQGLQFLFEYFSETQRNKGNFPGRFSGRQFSNSRSEMNVSTLELGDSALYLCASSLDAAGAWNEQFFGPGTRLTVL.

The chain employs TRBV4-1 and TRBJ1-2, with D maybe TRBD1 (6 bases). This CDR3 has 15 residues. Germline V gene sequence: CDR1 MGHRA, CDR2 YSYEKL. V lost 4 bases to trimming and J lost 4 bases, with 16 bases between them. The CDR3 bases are TGCGCCAGCAGCCCCCAACAGGGATCTGGCTATGGCTACACCTTC. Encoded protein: CASSPQQGSGYGYTF.

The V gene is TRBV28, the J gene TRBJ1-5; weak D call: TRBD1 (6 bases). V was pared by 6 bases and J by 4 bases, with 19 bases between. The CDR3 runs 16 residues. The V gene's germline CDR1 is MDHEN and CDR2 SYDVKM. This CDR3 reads CASSYIGGAGNQPQHF. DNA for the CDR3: TGTGCCAGCAGCTATATTGGGGGGGCTGGAAATCAGCCCCAGCATTTT.

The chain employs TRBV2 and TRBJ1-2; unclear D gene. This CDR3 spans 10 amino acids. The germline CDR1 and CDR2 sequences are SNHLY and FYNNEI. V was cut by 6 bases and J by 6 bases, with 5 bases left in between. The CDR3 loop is CASRENGYTF. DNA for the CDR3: TGTGCCAGCAGGGAGAATGGCTACACCTTC.

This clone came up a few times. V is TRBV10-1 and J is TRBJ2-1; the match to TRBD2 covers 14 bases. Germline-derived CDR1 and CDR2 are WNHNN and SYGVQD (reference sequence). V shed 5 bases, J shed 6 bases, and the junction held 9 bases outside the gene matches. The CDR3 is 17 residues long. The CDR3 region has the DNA TGCGCCAGCAGTATTGGGACTAGCGGGAGCTCGTCCAATGAGCAGTTCTTC. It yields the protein CASSIGTSGSSSNEQFF.

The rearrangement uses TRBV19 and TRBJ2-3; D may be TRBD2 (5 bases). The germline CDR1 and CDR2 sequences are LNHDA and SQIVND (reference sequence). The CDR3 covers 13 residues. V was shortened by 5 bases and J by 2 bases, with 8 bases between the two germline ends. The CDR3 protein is CASSGSVTDTQYF. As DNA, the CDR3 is TGTGCCAGTAGTGGTAGCGTCACAGATACGCAGTATTTT.

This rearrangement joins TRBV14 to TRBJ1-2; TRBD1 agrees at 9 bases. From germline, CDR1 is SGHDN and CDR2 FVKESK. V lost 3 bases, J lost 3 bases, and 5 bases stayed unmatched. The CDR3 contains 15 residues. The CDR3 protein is CASSQAGTGYYGYTF. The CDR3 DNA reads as TGTGCCAGCAGCCAGGCCGGGACAGGGTACTATGGCTACACCTTC. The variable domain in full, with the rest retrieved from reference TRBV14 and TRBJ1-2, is EAGVTQFPSHSVIEKGQTVTLRCDPISGHDNLYWYRRVMGKEIKFLLHFVKESKQDESGMPNNRFLAERTGGTYSTLKVQPAELEDSGVYFCASSQAGTGYYGYTFGSGTRLTVV.

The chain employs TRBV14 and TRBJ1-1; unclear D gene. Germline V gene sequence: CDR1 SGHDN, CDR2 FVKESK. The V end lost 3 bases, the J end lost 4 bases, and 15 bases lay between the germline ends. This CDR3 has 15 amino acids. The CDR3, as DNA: TGTGCCAGCAGCCATCGCGACTGGACTAGCACTGAAGCTTTCTTT. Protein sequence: CASSHRDWTSTEAFF.

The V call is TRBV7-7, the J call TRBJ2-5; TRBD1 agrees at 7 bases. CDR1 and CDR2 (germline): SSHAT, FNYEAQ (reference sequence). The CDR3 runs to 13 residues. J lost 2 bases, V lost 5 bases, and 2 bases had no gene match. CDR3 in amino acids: CASSVGQQETQYF. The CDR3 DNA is TGTGCCAGCAGCGTGGGACAGCAAGAGACCCAGTACTTC. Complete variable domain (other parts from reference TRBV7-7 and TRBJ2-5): GAGVSQSPRYKVTKRGQDVTLRCDPISSHATLYWYQQALGQGPEFLTYFNYEAQPDKSGLPSDRFSAERPEGSISTLTIQRTEQRDSAMYRCASSVGQQETQYFGPGTRLLVL.

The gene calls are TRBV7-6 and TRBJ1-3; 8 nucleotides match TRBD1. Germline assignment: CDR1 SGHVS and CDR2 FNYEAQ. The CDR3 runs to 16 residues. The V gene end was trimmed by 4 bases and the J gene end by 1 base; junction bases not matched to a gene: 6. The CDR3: CASSYGQGGSGNTIYF. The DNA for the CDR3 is TGTGCCAGCAGCTACGGACAGGGTGGATCTGGAAACACCATATATTTT. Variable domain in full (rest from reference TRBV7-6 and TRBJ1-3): GAGVSQSPRYKVTKRGQDVALRCDPISGHVSLYWYRQALGQGPEFLTYFNYEAQQDKSGLPNDRFSAERPEGSISTLTIQRTEQRDSAMYRCASSYGQGGSGNTIYFGEGSWLTVV.

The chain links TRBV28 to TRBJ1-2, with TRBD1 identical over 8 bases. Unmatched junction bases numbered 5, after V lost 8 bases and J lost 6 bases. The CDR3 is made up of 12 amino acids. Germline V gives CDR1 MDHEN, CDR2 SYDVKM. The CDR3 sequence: CASSTTGDGYTF. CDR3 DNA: TGTGCCAGCTCCACGACAGGGGATGGCTACACCTTC.

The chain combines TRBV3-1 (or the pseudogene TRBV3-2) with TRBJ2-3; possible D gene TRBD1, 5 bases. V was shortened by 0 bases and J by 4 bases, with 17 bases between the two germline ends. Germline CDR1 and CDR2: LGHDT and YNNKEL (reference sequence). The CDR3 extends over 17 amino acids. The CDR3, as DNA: TGTGCCAGCAGCCAAGATCGGTTCAGGGTCATCTCAGATACGCAGTATTTT. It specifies CASSQDRFRVISDTQYF.

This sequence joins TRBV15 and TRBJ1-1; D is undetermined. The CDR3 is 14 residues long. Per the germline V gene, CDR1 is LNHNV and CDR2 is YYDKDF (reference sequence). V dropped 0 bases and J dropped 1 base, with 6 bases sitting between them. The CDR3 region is CATSRDGRNTEAFF. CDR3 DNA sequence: TGTGCCACCAGCAGAGATGGTAGGAACACTGAAGCTTTCTTT. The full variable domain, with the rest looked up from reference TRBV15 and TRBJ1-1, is DAMVIQNPRYQVTQFGKPVTLSCSQTLNHNVMYWYQQKSSQAPKLLFHYYDKDFNNEADTPDNFQSRRPNTSFCFLDIRSPGLGDTAMYLCATSRDGRNTEAFFGQGTRLTVV.

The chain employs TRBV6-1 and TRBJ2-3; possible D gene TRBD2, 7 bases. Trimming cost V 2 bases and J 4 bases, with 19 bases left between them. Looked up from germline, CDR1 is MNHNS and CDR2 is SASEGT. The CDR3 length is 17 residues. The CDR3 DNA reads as TGTGCCAGCAGTGAAATTTTTGGGGGGGCCATAGCAGATACGCAGTATTTT. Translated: CASSEIFGGAIADTQYF.

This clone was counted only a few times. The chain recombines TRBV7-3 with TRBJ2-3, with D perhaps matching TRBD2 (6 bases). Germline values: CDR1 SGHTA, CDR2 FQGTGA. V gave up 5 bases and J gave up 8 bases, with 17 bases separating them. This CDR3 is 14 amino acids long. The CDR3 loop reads CASSAESGLPTQYF. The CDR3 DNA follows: TGTGCCAGCAGCGCTGAATCGGGACTCCCTACGCAGTATTTT.

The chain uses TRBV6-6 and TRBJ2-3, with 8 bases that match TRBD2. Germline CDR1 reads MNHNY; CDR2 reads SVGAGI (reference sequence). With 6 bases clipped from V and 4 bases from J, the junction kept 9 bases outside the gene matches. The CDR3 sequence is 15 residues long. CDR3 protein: CASSESGRAADTQYF. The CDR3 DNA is TGTGCCAGCAGCGAATCCGGGAGGGCGGCAGATACGCAGTATTTT.

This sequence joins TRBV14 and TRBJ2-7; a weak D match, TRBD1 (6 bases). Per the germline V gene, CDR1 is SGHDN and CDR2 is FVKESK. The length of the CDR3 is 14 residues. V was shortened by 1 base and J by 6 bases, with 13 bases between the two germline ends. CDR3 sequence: CASSQVLKGGEQYF. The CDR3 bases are TGTGCCAGCAGCCAAGTTTTAAAAGGGGGCGAGCAGTACTTC.

The CDR3 DNA reads TGCGCCAGCAGCTATGAACAGGGGGAGTATAGTGAAAAACTGTTTTTT. This translates into CASSYEQGEYSEKLFF. This chain links TRBV5-1 with TRBJ1-4, with 8 bases identical to TRBD1. V lost 3 bases, J lost 7 bases, and 11 bases stayed unmatched. Germline V CDR1 and CDR2: SGHRS, YFSETQ. This CDR3 is built from 16 residues.

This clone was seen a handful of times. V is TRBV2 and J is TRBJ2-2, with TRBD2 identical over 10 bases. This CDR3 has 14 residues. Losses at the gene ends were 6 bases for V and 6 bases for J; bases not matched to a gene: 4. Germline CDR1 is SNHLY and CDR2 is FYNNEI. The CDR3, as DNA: TGTGCCAGCAGGGAGCTAGCGGGAGCCGGGGAGCTGTTTTTT. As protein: CASRELAGAGELFF. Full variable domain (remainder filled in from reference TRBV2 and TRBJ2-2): EPEVTQTPSHQVTQMGQEVILRCVPISNHLYFYWYRQILGQKVEFLVSFYNNEISEKSEIFDDQFSVERPDGSNFTLKIRSTKLEDSAMYFCASRELAGAGELFFGEGSRLTVL.

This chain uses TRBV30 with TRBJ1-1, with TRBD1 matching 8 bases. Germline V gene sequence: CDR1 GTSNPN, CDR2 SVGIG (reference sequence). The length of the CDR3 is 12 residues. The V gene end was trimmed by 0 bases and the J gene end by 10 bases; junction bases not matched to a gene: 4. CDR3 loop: CAWSVAGGVAFF. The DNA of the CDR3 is TGTGCCTGGAGTGTGGCAGGGGGCGTAGCTTTCTTT.

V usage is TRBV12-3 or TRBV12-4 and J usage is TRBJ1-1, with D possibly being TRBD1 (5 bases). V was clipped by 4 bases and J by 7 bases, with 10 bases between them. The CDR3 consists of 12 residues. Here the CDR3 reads CASSSQGNEAFF. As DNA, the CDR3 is TGTGCCAGCAGTTCTCAGGGAAATGAAGCTTTCTTT.

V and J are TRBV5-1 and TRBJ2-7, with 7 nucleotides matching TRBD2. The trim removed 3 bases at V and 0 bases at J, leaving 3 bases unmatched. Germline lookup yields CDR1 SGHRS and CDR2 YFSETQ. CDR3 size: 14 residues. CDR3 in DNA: TGCGCCAGCAGCTCCGGGACTACCTCCTACGAGCAGTACTTC. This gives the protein CASSSGTTSYEQYF.

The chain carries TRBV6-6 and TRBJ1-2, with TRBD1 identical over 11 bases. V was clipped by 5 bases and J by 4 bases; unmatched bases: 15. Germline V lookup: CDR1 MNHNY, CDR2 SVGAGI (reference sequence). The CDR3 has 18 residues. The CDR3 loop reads CASSQPGTGGPYFYGYTF. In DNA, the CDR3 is TGTGCCAGCAGTCAACCTGGGACAGGGGGTCCCTATTTCTATGGCTACACCTTC.